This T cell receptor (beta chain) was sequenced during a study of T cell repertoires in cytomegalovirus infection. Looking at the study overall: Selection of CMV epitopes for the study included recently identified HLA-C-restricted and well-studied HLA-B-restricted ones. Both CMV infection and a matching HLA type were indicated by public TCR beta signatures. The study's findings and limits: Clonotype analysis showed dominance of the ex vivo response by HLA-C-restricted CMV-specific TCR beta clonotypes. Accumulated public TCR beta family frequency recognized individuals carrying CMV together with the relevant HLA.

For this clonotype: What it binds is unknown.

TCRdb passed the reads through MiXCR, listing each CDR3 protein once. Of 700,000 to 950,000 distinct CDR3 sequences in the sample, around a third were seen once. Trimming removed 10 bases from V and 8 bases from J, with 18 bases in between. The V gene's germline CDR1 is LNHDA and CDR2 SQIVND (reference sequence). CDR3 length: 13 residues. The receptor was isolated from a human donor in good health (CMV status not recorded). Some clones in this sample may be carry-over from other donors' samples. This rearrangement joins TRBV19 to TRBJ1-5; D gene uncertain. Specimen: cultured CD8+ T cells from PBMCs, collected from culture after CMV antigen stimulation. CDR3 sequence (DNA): TGTGCCACCCTGGACGTATACCCAGAGCCCCAGCATTTT. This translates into CATLDVYPEPQHF. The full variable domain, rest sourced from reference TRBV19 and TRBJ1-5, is DGGITQSPKYLFRKEGQNVTLSCEQNLNHDAMYWYRQDPGQGLRLIYYSQIVNDFQKGDIAEGYSVSREKKESFPLTVTSAQKNPTAFYLCATLDVYPEPQHFGDGTRLSIL.